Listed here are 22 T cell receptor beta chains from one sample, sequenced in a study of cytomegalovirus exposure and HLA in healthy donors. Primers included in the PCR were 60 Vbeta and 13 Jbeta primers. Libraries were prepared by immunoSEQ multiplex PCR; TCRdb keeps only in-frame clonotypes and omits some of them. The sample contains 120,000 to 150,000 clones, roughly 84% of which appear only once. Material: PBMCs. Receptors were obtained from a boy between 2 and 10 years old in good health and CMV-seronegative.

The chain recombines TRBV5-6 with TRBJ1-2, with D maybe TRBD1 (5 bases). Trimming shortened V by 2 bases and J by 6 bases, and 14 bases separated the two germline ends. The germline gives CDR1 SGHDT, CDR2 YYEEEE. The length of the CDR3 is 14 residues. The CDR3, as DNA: TGTGCCAGCAGCTTTCCTGGGGGGGAAAATGGCTACACCTTC. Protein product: CASSFPGGENGYTF.

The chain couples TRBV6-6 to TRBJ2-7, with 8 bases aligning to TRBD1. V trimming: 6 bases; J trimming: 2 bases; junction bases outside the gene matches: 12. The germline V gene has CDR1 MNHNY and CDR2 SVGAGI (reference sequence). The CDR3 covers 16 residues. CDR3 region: CASSPTQGGSPYEQYF. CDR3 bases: TGTGCCAGCAGCCCTACACAGGGGGGTTCTCCCTACGAGCAGTACTTC.

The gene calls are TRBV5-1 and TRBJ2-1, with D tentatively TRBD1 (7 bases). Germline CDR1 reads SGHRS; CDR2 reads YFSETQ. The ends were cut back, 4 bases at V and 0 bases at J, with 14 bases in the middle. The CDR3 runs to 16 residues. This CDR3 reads CASSPGDSSSYNEQFF. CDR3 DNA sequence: TGCGCCAGCAGCCCGGGGGACAGCAGCTCCTACAATGAGCAGTTCTTC.

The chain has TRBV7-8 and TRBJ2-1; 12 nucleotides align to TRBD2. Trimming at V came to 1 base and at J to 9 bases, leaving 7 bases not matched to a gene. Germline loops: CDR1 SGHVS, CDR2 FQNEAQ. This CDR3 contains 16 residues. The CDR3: CASSLGSSGGVLEQFF. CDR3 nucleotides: TGTGCCAGCAGCTTAGGGTCTAGCGGGGGGGTCCTTGAGCAGTTCTTC.

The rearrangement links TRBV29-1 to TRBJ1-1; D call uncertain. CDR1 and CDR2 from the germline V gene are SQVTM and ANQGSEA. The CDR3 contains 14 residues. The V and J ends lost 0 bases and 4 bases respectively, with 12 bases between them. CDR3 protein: CSVEDLSGVTEAFF. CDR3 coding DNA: TGCAGCGTTGAAGATCTTTCCGGGGTCACTGAAGCTTTCTTT.

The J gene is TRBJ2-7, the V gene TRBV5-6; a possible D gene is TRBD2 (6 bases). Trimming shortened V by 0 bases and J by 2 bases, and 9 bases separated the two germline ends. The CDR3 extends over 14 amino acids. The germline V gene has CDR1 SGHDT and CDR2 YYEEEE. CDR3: CASSLVRGTYEQYF. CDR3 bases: TGTGCCAGCAGCTTGGTACGGGGGACCTACGAGCAGTACTTC.

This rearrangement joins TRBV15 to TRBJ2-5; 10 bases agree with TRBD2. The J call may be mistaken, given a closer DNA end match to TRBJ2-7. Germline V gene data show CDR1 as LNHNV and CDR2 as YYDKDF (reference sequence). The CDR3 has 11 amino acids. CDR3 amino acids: CATLAGVEQYF. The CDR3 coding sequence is TGTGCCACTCTAGCGGGAGTCGAGCAGTACTTC.

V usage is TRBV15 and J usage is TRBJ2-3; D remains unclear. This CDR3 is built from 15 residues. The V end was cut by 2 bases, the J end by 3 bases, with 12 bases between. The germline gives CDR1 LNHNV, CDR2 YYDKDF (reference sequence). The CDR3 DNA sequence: TGTGCCACCAGCAGAAGACGGAGTTTTACAGATACGCAGTATTTT. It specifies CATSRRRSFTDTQYF.

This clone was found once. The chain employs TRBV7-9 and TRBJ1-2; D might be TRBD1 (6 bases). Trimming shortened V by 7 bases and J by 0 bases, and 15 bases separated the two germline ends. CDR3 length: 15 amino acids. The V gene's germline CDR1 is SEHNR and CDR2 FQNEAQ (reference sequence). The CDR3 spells CASTNGGLTNYGYTF. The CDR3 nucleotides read TGTGCCAGCACCAACGGGGGGCTAACTAACTATGGCTACACCTTC.

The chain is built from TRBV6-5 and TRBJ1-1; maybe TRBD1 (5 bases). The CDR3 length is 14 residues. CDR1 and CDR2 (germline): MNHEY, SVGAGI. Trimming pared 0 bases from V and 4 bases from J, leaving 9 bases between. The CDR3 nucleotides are TGTGCCAGCAGTTACTCATCCAGGGTCACTGAAGCTTTCTTT. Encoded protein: CASSYSSRVTEAFF.

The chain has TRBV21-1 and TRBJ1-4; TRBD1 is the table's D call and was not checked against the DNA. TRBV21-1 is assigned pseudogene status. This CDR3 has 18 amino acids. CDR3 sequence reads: CASSKDSIARDWPEKLFF. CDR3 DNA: TGTGCCAGCAGCAAAGACTCTATCGCCAGGGATTGGCCTGAAAAACTGTTTTTT.

CDR3 sequence: CASSLRLAGSAETQYF. The CDR3 coding sequence is TGTGCCAGCAGTTTACGACTAGCGGGATCGGCAGAGACCCAGTACTTC. V is TRBV28 and J is TRBJ2-5, with 11 bases matching TRBD2. CDR1 is MDHEN, CDR2 SYDVKM, per germline. The length of the CDR3 is 16 residues. V dropped 2 bases and J dropped 4; count of bases not matched to a gene: 6.

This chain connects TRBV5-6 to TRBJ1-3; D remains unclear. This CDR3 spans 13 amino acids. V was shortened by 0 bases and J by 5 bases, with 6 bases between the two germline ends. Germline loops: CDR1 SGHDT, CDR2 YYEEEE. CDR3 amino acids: CASSLGSRNTIYF. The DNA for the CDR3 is TGTGCCAGCAGCTTGGGTTCTCGAAACACCATATATTTT.

The CDR3 DNA reads as TGTGCCAGCAGTTACCAGGGGAGCATCGTTTCACCCCTCCACTTT. Its protein product is CASSYQGSIVSPLHF. The J gene is TRBJ1-6, the V gene TRBV6-5; the D gene is possibly TRBD1 (6 bases). This CDR3 comprises 15 residues. Per germline, CDR1 MNHEY and CDR2 SVGAGI. V gave up 2 bases and J gave up 9 bases, with 14 bases separating them.

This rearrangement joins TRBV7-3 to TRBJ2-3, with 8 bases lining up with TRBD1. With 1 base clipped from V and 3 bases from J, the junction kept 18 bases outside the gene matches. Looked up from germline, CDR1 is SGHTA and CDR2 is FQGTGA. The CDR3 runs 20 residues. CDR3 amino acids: CASSLSVPGGGRLGTDTQYF. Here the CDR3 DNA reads TGTGCCAGCAGCTTAAGTGTCCCAGGGGGCGGTCGACTGGGTACAGATACGCAGTATTTT.

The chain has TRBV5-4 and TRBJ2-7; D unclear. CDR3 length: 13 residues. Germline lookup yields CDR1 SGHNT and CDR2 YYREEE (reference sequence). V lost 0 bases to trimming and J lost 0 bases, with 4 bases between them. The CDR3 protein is CASSLGSSYEQYF. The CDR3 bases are TGTGCCAGCAGCTTGGGGAGCTCCTACGAGCAGTACTTC.

The CDR3 DNA reads TGTGCCAGCAGTGAAGCGCTTAGGGGGGGGTACTATGGCTACACCTTC. This codes for CASSEALRGGYYGYTF. V is TRBV2 and J is TRBJ1-2; D may be TRBD1 (6 bases). The germline gives CDR1 SNHLY, CDR2 FYNNEI. Deletions cut 0 bases from V and 3 bases from J, with 14 bases between. CDR3 length: 16 amino acids.

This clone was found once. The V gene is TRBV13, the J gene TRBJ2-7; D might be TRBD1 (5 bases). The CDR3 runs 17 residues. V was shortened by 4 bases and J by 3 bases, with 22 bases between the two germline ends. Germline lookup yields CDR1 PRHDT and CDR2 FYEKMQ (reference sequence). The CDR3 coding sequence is TGTGCCAGCAGCTCCTGGTACCCGGACACCCACCACTACGAGCAGTACTTC. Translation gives CASSSWYPDTHHYEQYF.

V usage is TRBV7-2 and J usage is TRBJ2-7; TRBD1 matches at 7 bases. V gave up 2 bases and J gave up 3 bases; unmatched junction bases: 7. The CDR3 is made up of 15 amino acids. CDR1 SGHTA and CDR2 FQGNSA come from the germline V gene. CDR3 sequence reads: CASSLRDSLLYEQYF. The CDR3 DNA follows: TGTGCCAGCAGCTTACGGGACAGCTTACTCTACGAGCAGTACTTC.

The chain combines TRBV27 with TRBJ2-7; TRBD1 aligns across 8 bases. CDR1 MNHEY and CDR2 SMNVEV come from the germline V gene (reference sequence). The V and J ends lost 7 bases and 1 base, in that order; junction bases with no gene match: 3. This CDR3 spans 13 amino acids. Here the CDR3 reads CASTQGASYEQYF. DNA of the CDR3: TGTGCCAGCACTCAGGGGGCATCCTACGAGCAGTACTTC.

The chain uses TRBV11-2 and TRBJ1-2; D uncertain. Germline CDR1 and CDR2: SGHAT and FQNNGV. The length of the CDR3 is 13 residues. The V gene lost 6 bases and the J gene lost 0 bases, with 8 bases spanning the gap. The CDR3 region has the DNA TGTGCCAGCAGTGACAAGACTAACTATGGCTACACCTTC. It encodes CASSDKTNYGYTF.

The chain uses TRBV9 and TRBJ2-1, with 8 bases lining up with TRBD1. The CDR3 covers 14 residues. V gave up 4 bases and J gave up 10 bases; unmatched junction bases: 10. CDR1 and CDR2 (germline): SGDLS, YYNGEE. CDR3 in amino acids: CASSPKTGVREQFF. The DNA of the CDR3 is TGTGCCAGCAGCCCTAAGACAGGGGTCAGGGAGCAGTTCTTC. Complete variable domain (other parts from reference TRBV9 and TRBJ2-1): DSGVTQTPKHLITATGQRVTLRCSPRSGDLSVYWYQQSLDQGLQFLIQYYNGEERAKGNILERFSAQQFPDLHSELNLSSLELGDSALYFCASSPKTGVREQFFGPGTRLTVL.